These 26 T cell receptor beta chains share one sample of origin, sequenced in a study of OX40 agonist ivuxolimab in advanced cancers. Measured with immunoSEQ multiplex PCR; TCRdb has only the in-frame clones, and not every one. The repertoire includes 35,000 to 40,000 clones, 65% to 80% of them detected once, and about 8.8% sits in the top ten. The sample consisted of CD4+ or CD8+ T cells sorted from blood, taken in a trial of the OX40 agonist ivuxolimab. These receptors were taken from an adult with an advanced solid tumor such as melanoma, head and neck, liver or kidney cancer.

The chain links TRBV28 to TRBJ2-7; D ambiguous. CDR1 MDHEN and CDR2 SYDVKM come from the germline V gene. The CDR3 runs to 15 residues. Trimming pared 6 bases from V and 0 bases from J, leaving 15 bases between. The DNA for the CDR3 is TGTGCCAGCAGCGTGATCGGAACTGACTCCTACGAGCAGTACTTC. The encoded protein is CASSVIGTDSYEQYF.

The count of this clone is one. The CDR3 sequence is CASRRDREGSYEQYF. DNA of the CDR3: TGTGCCAGCAGAAGGGACAGGGAGGGCTCCTACGAGCAGTACTTC. The chain links TRBV6-5 to TRBJ2-7, with TRBD1 matching over 9 bases. CDR1 and CDR2 (germline): MNHEY, SVGAGI. CDR3 length equals 15 residues. V was pared by 6 bases and J by 0 bases, with 6 bases of the junction left unmatched.

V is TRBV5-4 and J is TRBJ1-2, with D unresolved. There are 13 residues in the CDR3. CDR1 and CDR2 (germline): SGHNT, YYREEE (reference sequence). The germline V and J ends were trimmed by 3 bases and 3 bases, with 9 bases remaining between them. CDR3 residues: CASSSRSDYGYTF. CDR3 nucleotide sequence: TGTGCCAGCAGCTCAAGATCCGACTATGGCTACACCTTC.

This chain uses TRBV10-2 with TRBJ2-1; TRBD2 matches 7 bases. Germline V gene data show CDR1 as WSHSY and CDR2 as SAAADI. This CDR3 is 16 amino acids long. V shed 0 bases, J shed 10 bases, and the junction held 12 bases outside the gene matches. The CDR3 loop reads CASSESTGTILLEQFF. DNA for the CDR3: TGCGCCAGCAGTGAGTCGACGGGGACTATCTTGCTCGAGCAGTTCTTC.

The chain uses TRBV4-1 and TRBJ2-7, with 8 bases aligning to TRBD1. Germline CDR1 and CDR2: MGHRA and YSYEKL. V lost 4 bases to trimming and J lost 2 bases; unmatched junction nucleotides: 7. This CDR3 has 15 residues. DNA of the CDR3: TGCGCCAGCAGCCCCGGACAGGGCCCTGCCTACGAGCAGTACTTC. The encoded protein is CASSPGQGPAYEQYF.

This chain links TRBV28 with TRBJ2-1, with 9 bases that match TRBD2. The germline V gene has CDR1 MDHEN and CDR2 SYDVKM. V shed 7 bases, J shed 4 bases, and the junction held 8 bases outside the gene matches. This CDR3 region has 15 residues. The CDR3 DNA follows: TGTGCCAGCACCGGGCCGGGACTAGCTTACAATGAGCAGTTCTTC. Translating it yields CASTGPGLAYNEQFF.

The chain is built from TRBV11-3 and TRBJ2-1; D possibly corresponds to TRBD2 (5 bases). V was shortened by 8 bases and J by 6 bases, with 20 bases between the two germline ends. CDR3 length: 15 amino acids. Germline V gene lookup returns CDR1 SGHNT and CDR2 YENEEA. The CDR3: CASARTADGLNEQFF. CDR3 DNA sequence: TGTGCCAGCGCCCGAACGGCCGACGGACTCAATGAGCAGTTCTTC.

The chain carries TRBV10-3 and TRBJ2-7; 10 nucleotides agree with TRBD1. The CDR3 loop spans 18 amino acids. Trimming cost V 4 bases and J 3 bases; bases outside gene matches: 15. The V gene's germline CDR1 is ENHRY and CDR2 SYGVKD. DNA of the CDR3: TGTGCCATCAGTGCACGGGGTGGGGGACAGGGGACAAACTACGAGCAGTACTTC. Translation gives CAISARGGGQGTNYEQYF.

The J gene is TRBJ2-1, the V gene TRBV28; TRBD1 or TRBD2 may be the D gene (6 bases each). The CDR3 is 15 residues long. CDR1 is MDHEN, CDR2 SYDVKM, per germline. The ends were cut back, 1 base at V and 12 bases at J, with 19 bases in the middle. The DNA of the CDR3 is TGTGCCAGCAGTTTATTGGTGGGGGGCCCCAAGGGGCAGTTCTTC. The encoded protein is CASSLLVGGPKGQFF.

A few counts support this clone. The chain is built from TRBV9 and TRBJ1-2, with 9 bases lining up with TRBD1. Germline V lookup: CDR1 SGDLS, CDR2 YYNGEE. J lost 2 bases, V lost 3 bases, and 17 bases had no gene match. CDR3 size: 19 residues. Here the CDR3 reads CASSAGAGTGRLQNYGYTF. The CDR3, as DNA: TGTGCCAGCAGCGCCGGAGCCGGGACAGGGAGGTTACAGAACTATGGCTACACCTTC.

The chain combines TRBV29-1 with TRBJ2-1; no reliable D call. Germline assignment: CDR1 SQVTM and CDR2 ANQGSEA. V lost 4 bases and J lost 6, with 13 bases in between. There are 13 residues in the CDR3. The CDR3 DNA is TGCAGCGTTGTTGGCAGGACGAGCAATGAGCAGTTCTTC. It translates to CSVVGRTSNEQFF.

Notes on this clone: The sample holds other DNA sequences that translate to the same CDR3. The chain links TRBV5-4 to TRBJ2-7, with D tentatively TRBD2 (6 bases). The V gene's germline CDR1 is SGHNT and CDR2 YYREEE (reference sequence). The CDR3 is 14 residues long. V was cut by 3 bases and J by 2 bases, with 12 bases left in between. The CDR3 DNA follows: TGTGCCAGCAGCTCTGCGGGACGGACCTACGAGCAGTACTTC. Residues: CASSSAGRTYEQYF.

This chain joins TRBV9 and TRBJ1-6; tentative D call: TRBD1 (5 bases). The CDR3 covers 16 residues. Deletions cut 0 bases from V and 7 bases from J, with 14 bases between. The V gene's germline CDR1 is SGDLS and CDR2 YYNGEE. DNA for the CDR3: TGTGCCAGCAGCGTAGGGGGGACGGACGGAAATTCACCCCTCCACTTT. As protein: CASSVGGTDGNSPLHF.

CDR3: CASSPPSRGGYGYTF. CDR3 DNA sequence: TGTGCCAGCTCACCACCTTCGAGGGGAGGCTATGGCTACACCTTC. The chain uses TRBV18 and TRBJ1-2, with D tentatively TRBD1 (5 bases). Looked up from germline, CDR1 is KGHSH and CDR2 is LQKENI. This CDR3 spans 15 amino acids. The V and J ends lost 0 bases and 4 bases respectively, with 12 bases between them. The full variable domain, rest sourced from reference TRBV18 and TRBJ1-2, is NAGVMQNPRHLVRRRGQEARLRCSPMKGHSHVYWYRQLPEEGLKFMVYLQKENIIDESGMPKERFSAEFPKEGPSILRIQQVVRGDSAAYFCASSPPSRGGYGYTFGSGTRLTVV.

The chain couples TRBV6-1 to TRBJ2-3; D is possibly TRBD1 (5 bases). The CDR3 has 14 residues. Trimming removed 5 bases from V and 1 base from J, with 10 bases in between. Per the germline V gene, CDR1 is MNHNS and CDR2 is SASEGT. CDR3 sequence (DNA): TGTGCCAGCAGTTTTGTAGGGGGCACAGATACGCAGTATTTT. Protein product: CASSFVGGTDTQYF.

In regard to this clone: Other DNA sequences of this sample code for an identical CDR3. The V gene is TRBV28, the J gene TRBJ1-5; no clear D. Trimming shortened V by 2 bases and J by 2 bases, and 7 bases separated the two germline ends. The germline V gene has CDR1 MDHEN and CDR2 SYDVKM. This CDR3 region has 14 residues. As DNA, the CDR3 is TGTGCCAGCAGTTTAATTCAGGGCAATCAGCCCCAGCATTTT. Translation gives CASSLIQGNQPQHF.

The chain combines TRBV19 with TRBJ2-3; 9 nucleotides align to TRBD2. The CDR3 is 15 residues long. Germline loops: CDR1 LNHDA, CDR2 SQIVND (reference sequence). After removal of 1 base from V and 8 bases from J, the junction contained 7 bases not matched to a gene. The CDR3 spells CASSIAEAGGGTQYF. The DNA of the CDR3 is TGTGCCAGTAGTATAGCTGAAGCGGGAGGTGGTACGCAGTATTTT.

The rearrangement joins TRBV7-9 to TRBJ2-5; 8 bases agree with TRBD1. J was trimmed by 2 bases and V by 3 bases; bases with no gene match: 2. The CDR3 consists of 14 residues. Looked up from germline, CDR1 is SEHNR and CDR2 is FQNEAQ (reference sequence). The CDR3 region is CASSFRTGQETQYF. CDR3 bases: TGTGCCAGCAGCTTTAGGACAGGGCAAGAGACCCAGTACTTC. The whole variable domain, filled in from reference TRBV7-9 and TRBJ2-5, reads DTGVSQNPRHKITKRGQNVTFRCDPISEHNRLYWYRQTLGQGPEFLTYFQNEAQLEKSRLLSDRFSAERPKGSFSTLEIQRTEQGDSAMYLCASSFRTGQETQYFGPGTRLLVL.

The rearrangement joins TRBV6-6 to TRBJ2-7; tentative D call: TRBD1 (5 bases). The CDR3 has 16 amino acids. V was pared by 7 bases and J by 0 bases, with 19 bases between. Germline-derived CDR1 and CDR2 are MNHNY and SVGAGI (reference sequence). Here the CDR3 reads CASTKGNSGTSYEQYF. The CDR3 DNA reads TGTGCCAGCACCAAGGGGAACAGTGGCACCTCCTACGAGCAGTACTTC.

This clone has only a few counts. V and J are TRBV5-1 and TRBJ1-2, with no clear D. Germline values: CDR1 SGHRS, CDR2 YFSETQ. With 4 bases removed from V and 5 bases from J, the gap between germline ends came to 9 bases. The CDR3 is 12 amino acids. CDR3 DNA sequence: TGCGCCAGCAGCCCGTCTGATTATGGCTACACCTTC. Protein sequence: CASSPSDYGYTF.

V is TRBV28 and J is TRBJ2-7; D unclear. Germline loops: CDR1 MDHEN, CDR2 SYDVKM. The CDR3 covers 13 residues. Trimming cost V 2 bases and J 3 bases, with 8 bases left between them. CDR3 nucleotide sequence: TGTGCCAGCAGTTTAGCCAGCATCTACGAGCAGTACTTC. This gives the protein CASSLASIYEQYF.

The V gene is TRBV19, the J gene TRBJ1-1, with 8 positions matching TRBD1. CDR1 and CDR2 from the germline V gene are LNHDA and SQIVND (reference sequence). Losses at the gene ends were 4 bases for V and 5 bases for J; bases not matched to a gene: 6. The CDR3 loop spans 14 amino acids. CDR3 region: CASSTDRDRTEAFF. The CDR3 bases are TGTGCCAGTAGTACGGACAGGGACAGGACTGAAGCTTTCTTT.

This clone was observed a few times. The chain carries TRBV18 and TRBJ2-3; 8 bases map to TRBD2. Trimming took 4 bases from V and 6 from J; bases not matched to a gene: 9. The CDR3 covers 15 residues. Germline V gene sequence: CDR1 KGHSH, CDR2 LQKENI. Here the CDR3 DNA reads TGTGCCAGCTCACTGGGCCGGGGGGGCGTTGATACGCAGTATTTT. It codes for CASSLGRGGVDTQYF.

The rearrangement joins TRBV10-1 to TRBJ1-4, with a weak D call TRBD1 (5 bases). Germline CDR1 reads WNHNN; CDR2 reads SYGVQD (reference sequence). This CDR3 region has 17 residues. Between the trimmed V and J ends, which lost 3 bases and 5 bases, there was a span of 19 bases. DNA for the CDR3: TGCGCCAGCAGTGAAAACCTCCCAGGGACCGGGAATGAAAAACTGTTTTTT. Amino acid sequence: CASSENLPGTGNEKLFF.

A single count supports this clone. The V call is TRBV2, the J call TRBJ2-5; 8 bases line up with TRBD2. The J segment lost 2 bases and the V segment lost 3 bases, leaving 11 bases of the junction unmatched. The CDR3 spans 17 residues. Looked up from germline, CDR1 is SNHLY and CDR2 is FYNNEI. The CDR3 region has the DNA TGTGCCAGCAGTGACAACCGACGGACTAGCCGACAAGAGACCCAGTACTTC. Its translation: CASSDNRRTSRQETQYF.

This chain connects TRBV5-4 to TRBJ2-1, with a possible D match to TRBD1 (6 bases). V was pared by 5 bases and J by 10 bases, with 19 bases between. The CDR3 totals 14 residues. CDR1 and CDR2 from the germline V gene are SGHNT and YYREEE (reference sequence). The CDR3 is CASSFEGVAREQFF. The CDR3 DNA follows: TGTGCCAGCAGTTTCGAGGGGGTAGCCCGGGAGCAGTTCTTC.